This TCR beta chain was sequenced in a study of cytomegalovirus exposure and HLA in healthy donors. Broader study findings: Analysis was performed later, and it showed HLA-associated TCR beta chains to be more clonally expanded than equally common others.

V gave up 5 bases and J gave up 10 bases; unmatched junction bases: 9. Germline CDR1 is SGHTA and CDR2 is FQGTGA. The CDR3 runs to 14 residues. The PCR ran on 60 Vbeta and 13 Jbeta primers. Repertoires were generated with immunoSEQ multiplex PCR, while TCRdb's copy carries only in-frame clones and drops some. The sample holds about 160,000 clones; 70% to 80% are singletons and the top ten take more than 3%. With regard to this clone: Its specificity is not known.

Sequenced sample: PBMCs. The chain carries TRBV7-3 and TRBJ2-1; 9 bases agree with TRBD1. The sequence came from a man younger than 45 in good health and CMV-seropositive. CDR3 loop: CASSPGTGLHEQFF. The CDR3 bases are TGTGCCAGCAGCCCAGGGACAGGGTTACACGAGCAGTTCTTC.